The following is a T cell receptor (beta chain) sequence with its context. The target antigen is unknown. The data were taken from a study of T-cell reconstitution after alpha-beta-depleted transplantation in children. Study-level points and caveats: Several hundred expanded graft clones reportedly gave rise to the alpha-beta T cells present about two months after transplant. There were some patients whose high TCRbeta diversity at day 60 came from surviving recipient T cells and thymic progenitors. The main origin of T-cell counts and diversity one year after transplant was newly produced T cells.

Preparation of the TCRbeta library involved a method that used unique molecular identifiers. TCRdb passed the PCR reads through MiXCR, listing each CDR3 protein once. The sample lists about 1,000,000 distinct CDR3 sequences; 25% to 35% were seen once. The V and J ends lost 6 bases and 4 bases, in that order; junction bases with no gene match: 7. The CDR3 runs to 14 residues. The starting material was PBMCs, mostly from graft donor cells, obtained 360 days after TCRalphabeta/CD19-depleted stem cell transplant. The receptor was derived from a boy under two years old who had a stem cell transplant for SCID, so the T cells may come from the graft donor. This chain links TRBV12-3 or TRBV12-4 with TRBJ1-2; 8 bases line up with TRBD1. CDR3 nucleotides: TGTGCCAGCAGGACAGGGGACTCTAGCTATGGCTACACCTTC. Its translation is CASRTGDSSYGYTF.